The 30 T cell receptor beta chains presented below share a single source sample, sequenced in a study of blood T cell repertoires in COVID-19. Assay used: immunoSEQ multiplex PCR; TCRdb lists only in-frame clones, some missing. The table has approximately 150,000 clones, approximately 86% seen once. The source material was peripheral blood. All receptors come from an older woman with acute or convalescent COVID-19.

V and J are TRBV7-2 and TRBJ2-1; D may be TRBD2 (5 bases). The germline V gene has CDR1 SGHTA and CDR2 FQGNSA. This CDR3 contains 16 residues. Trimming pared 5 bases from V and 0 bases from J, leaving 14 bases between. The CDR3, as DNA: TGTGCCAGCAGCCGCTTGCCGGGAAGCTCCTACAATGAGCAGTTCTTC. This translates into CASSRLPGSSYNEQFF.

This CDR3 reads CASSLGAPGNEQFF. CDR3 in DNA: TGTGCCAGCAGCTTGGGGGCTCCGGGCAATGAGCAGTTCTTC. The chain links TRBV7-3 to TRBJ2-1, with D possibly TRBD1 on 6 matching bases. This CDR3 contains 14 residues. The germline V gene encodes CDR1 SGHTA and CDR2 FQGTGA. The ends were cut back, 3 bases at V and 6 bases at J, with 12 bases in the middle.

The chain carries TRBV5-6 and TRBJ2-6, with a tentative D call TRBD1 (5 bases). CDR1 and CDR2 from the germline V gene are SGHDT and YYEEEE. The ends were cut back, 5 bases at V and 3 bases at J, with 12 bases in the middle. The CDR3 length is 15 residues. Written as DNA, the CDR3 is TGTGCCAGCAGGGGGCAGTACCTTGGGGCCAACGTCCTGACTTTC. Amino acids: CASRGQYLGANVLTF.

The chain employs TRBV5-1 and TRBJ2-5; TRBD2 agrees at 16 bases. J lost 4 bases, V lost 5 bases, and 14 bases had no gene match. Germline V gene lookup returns CDR1 SGHRS and CDR2 YFSETQ. This CDR3 is 19 amino acids long. CDR3 coding DNA: TGCGCCAGCAGTCTGAGCCCCGGGACTAGCGGGGGGGCGGTAGAGACCCAGTACTTC. Translating gives CASSLSPGTSGGAVETQYF.

This clone was observed a single time. V usage is TRBV28 and J usage is TRBJ2-7, with D perhaps TRBD2 (6 bases). Trimming stripped 2 bases from V and 1 base from J, with 12 bases between. There are 15 residues in the CDR3. Germline V gene data show CDR1 as MDHEN and CDR2 as SYDVKM. For the CDR3, the DNA is TGTGCCAGCAGTTTAGCGGGGCTTGGGTCCTACGAGCAGTACTTC. It encodes CASSLAGLGSYEQYF.

The chain combines TRBV5-1 with TRBJ2-7; D gene unclear. The CDR3 is 14 residues long. V dropped 0 bases and J dropped 7 bases, with 14 bases sitting between them. CDR1 is SGHRS, CDR2 YFSETQ, per germline. For the CDR3, the DNA is TGCGCCAGCAGCTTGGAGGCGTTTTCGGGTGAGCAGTACTTC. Translated: CASSLEAFSGEQYF.

This chain links TRBV6-5 with TRBJ1-3; maybe TRBD1 (5 bases). This CDR3 has 15 amino acids. Germline CDR1 MNHEY, CDR2 SVGAGI. V dropped 6 bases and J dropped 0 bases, with 12 bases sitting between them. The CDR3 nucleotides read TGTGCCAGCAGCCGCGGGGGGAGCTCTGGAAACACCATATATTTT. Protein product: CASSRGGSSGNTIYF.

This clone was counted a single time. The chain uses TRBV6-5 and TRBJ2-1, with TRBD2 identical over 15 bases. V lost 6 bases, J lost 16 bases, and 13 bases stayed unmatched. Germline CDR1 and CDR2: MNHEY and SVGAGI. The CDR3 covers 15 residues. The CDR3 bases are TGTGCCAGCAGCCCCGGGACTAGCGGGGGGTCCCACCTATTCTTC. This gives the protein CASSPGTSGGSHLFF.

The chain links TRBV6-1 to TRBJ1-1; D perhaps matches TRBD1 (5 bases). The CDR3 is 13 amino acids. Germline V lookup: CDR1 MNHNS, CDR2 SASEGT. V lost 0 bases, J lost 3 bases, and 5 bases lay in between. The CDR3 is CASSEAGHTEAFF. In DNA, the CDR3 is TGTGCCAGCAGTGAAGCGGGGCACACTGAAGCTTTCTTT.

V is TRBV15 and J is TRBJ1-1; D not resolved. Per the germline V gene, CDR1 is LNHNV and CDR2 is YYDKDF (reference sequence). The ends were cut back, 5 bases at V and 0 bases at J, with 13 bases in the middle. The CDR3 has 15 amino acids. CDR3 sequence (DNA): TGTGCCACCAGCGTTAGGTCGGGGATGAACACTGAAGCTTTCTTT. Protein sequence: CATSVRSGMNTEAFF.

The chain is built from TRBV19 and TRBJ1-1, with 9 bases aligning to TRBD1. V shed 8 bases and J 8 bases; nucleotides not matched to a gene: 6. This CDR3 region has 12 residues. From germline, CDR1 is LNHDA and CDR2 SQIVND (reference sequence). The CDR3 spells CASQDRGLEAFF. The CDR3 DNA reads TGTGCCAGTCAGGACAGGGGCCTCGAAGCTTTCTTT.

This chain connects TRBV19 to TRBJ1-2; TRBD1 matches 7 bases. V trimming: 6 bases; J trimming: 4 bases; junction bases outside the gene matches: 17. The CDR3 length is 17 residues. Germline values: CDR1 LNHDA, CDR2 SQIVND (reference sequence). CDR3 in DNA: TGTGCCAGTAGATCCCGCGTGGGGACAGAGGGGGGCTATGGCTACACCTTC. Translated: CASRSRVGTEGGYGYTF.

The V call is TRBV5-1, the J call TRBJ2-1; 11 bases map to TRBD2. Germline V gene lookup returns CDR1 SGHRS and CDR2 YFSETQ. This CDR3 contains 21 residues. V shed 3 bases, J shed 2 bases, and the junction held 19 bases outside the gene matches. CDR3 residues: CASSSPGSSGGIYDPYNEQFF. The CDR3 DNA is TGCGCCAGCAGCTCCCCAGGGTCTAGCGGGGGGATATATGACCCCTACAATGAGCAGTTCTTC. The whole variable domain, filled in from reference TRBV5-1 and TRBJ2-1, reads KAGVTQTPRYLIKTRGQQVTLSCSPISGHRSVSWYQQTPGQGLQFLFEYFSETQRNKGNFPGRFSGRQFSNSRSEMNVSTLELGDSALYLCASSSPGSSGGIYDPYNEQFFGPGTRLTVL.

The chain uses TRBV24-1 and TRBJ2-5, with TRBD1 matching over 8 bases. Losses at the gene ends were 7 bases for V and 4 bases for J; bases not matched to a gene: 7. The germline V gene encodes CDR1 KGHDR and CDR2 SFDVKD. CDR3 length: 14 residues. The CDR3 DNA reads TGTGCCACCAGAGCCTCCGACAGGGGAGAGACCCAGTACTTC. It translates to CATRASDRGETQYF.

The chain carries TRBV2 and TRBJ2-2; D unclear. The CDR3 extends over 13 amino acids. Trimming took off 3 bases at V and 6 bases at J, with 8 bases between the two ends. Per the germline V gene, CDR1 is SNHLY and CDR2 is FYNNEI. The CDR3 reads CASSDRSAGELFF. DNA of the CDR3: TGTGCCAGCAGTGACAGGTCGGCCGGGGAGCTGTTTTTT.

CDR3 DNA sequence: TGTGCCACCACCCCGGACAGCTACACCGGGGAGCTGTTTTTT. Its protein product is CATTPDSYTGELFF. The chain links TRBV24-1 to TRBJ2-2; possibly TRBD1 for D (6 bases). The germline V gene encodes CDR1 KGHDR and CDR2 SFDVKD. CDR3 size: 14 residues. Trimming shortened V by 8 bases and J by 3 bases, and 12 bases separated the two germline ends.

The rearrangement joins TRBV6-1 to TRBJ1-1, with 7 bases aligning to TRBD1. With V trimmed by 3 bases and J by 12 bases, 7 bases remained unmatched. Germline CDR1 reads MNHNS; CDR2 reads SASEGT. The CDR3 is 12 amino acids. CDR3 loop: CASSESQGETFF. As DNA, the CDR3 is TGTGCCAGCAGTGAGTCTCAGGGGGAAACTTTCTTT.

This chain joins TRBV18 and TRBJ2-5; 8 bases align to TRBD1. Germline-derived CDR1 and CDR2 are KGHSH and LQKENI. J gave up 5 bases and V 2 bases, and 7 bases lay outside the gene matches. CDR3 length: 15 amino acids. This chain's CDR3 is CASSPIQDRVETQYF. Written as DNA, the CDR3 is TGTGCCAGCTCACCAATCCAGGACAGGGTGGAGACCCAGTACTTC. Full variable domain (rest looked up from reference TRBV18 and TRBJ2-5): NAGVMQNPRHLVRRRGQEARLRCSPMKGHSHVYWYRQLPEEGLKFMVYLQKENIIDESGMPKERFSAEFPKEGPSILRIQQVVRGDSAAYFCASSPIQDRVETQYFGPGTRLLVL.

This clone came up a few times. This sequence joins TRBV5-5 and TRBJ1-1; 11 bases line up with TRBD1. Germline V CDR1 and CDR2: SGHKS, YYEKEE (reference sequence). The length of the CDR3 is 18 residues. V lost 4 bases and J lost 0; bases outside the gene matches: 11. The CDR3 sequence is CASSPGQGANTLNTEAFF. For the CDR3, the DNA is TGTGCCAGCAGCCCTGGACAGGGGGCAAATACTCTGAACACTGAAGCTTTCTTT.

This clone was counted a few times. This chain connects TRBV28 to TRBJ2-7; weak D call: TRBD2 (5 bases). The CDR3 has 13 residues. V was pared by 4 bases and J by 3 bases, with 10 bases between. CDR1 is MDHEN and CDR2 is SYDVKM in the germline V gene. The DNA of the CDR3 is TGTGCCAGCAGTTCCGGACTCCGCTACGAGCAGTACTTC. Residues: CASSSGLRYEQYF.

This clone was seen more than once but under ten times. J is TRBJ2-2 and V is TRBV15; weak D call: TRBD2 (5 bases). V was shortened by 0 bases and J by 1 base, with 12 bases between the two germline ends. The CDR3 spans 17 residues. The germline V gene has CDR1 LNHNV and CDR2 YYDKDF (reference sequence). CDR3 loop: CATSRDWSEVNTGELFF. The CDR3 bases are TGTGCCACCAGCAGAGATTGGTCGGAGGTGAACACCGGGGAGCTGTTTTTT.

This clone was recorded only once. The CDR3 sequence: CASSIDQAGWQTQYF. In nucleotides, the CDR3 is TGTGCCAGTAGTATAGATCAGGCGGGCTGGCAGACCCAGTACTTC. V and J are TRBV19 and TRBJ2-5, with D perhaps matching TRBD2 (5 bases). Germline assignment: CDR1 LNHDA and CDR2 SQIVND (reference sequence). The CDR3 is 15 residues long. V lost 0 bases, J lost 6 bases, and 14 bases lay in between.

The chain carries TRBV18 and TRBJ1-2; 9 positions agree with TRBD1. The germline gives CDR1 KGHSH, CDR2 LQKENI. The CDR3 runs 15 residues. V dropped 2 bases and J dropped 11; count of bases not matched to a gene: 12. CDR3 in DNA: TGTGCCAGCTCACCAAGTCCGGGACAGGGTAAATCGTACACCTTC. Encoded protein: CASSPSPGQGKSYTF.

The genes are TRBV28 and TRBJ2-7; 10 nucleotides match TRBD1. V gave up 5 bases and J gave up 2 bases; unmatched junction bases: 6. This CDR3 comprises 15 residues. Germline V gene data show CDR1 as MDHEN and CDR2 as SYDVKM. The CDR3 coding sequence is TGTGCCAGCAGTGGGACCGGGACAGGGGCCTACGAGCAGTACTTC. Residues: CASSGTGTGAYEQYF.

V gene TRBV6-2 or TRBV6-3 combines with J gene TRBJ1-1; 7 bases are shared with TRBD1. V dropped 3 bases and J dropped 10; count of bases not matched to a gene: 14. CDR1 and CDR2 (germline): MNHEY, SVGEGT. This CDR3 has 15 amino acids. The CDR3 region has the DNA TGTGCCAGCAGTTATTTAAAGGGGGCTGGTTCCGGAGCTTTCTTT. It encodes CASSYLKGAGSGAFF.

The CDR3: CASRPPSNYGYTF. CDR3 in DNA: TGTGCCAGCCGCCCACCGAGTAACTATGGCTACACCTTC. The chain joins TRBV28 to TRBJ1-2; D gene unclear. The CDR3 consists of 13 residues. V was pared by 8 bases and J by 1 base, with 11 bases between. Germline-derived CDR1 and CDR2 are MDHEN and SYDVKM.

J is TRBJ1-1 and V is TRBV3-1 (or the pseudogene TRBV3-2); D remains ambiguous. Germline V lookup: CDR1 LGHDT, CDR2 YNNKEL (reference sequence). This CDR3 is built from 11 residues. V was trimmed by 2 bases and J by 8 bases, leaving 6 bases between them. This chain's CDR3 is CASSQKLEAFF. As DNA, the CDR3 is TGTGCCAGCAGCCAAAAGCTCGAAGCTTTCTTT.

In DNA form, the CDR3 reads TGTGCCAGCAGCCAAGATGCGTCTAGCGGGGGGTACGAGCAGTACTTC. Amino acids: CASSQDASSGGYEQYF. V gene TRBV4-2 combines with J gene TRBJ2-7; TRBD2 aligns across 11 bases. The CDR3 covers 16 residues. V gave up 0 bases and J gave up 4 bases; unmatched junction bases: 5. The germline V gene has CDR1 LGHNA and CDR2 YNFKEQ.

This chain uses TRBV6-5 with TRBJ2-7; 8 nucleotides agree with TRBD1. The CDR3 loop spans 15 amino acids. CDR1 and CDR2 (germline): MNHEY, SVGAGI. V was clipped by 0 bases and J by 4 bases; unmatched bases: 5. CDR3 nucleotide sequence: TGTGCCAGCAGTTACTCGAACACAGGGGGTTACGAGCAGTACTTC. This encodes CASSYSNTGGYEQYF.

The V gene is TRBV28, the J gene TRBJ1-5; 7 bases are shared with TRBD1. Germline V gene sequence: CDR1 MDHEN, CDR2 SYDVKM. The CDR3 contains 17 residues. Trimming removed 7 bases from V and 7 bases from J; junction bases left unmatched: 19. Written as DNA, the CDR3 is TGTGCCAGCACCTTAAGTCGATGGACAGGCAACAGACAGCCCCAGCATTTT. Its translation: CASTLSRWTGNRQPQHF.